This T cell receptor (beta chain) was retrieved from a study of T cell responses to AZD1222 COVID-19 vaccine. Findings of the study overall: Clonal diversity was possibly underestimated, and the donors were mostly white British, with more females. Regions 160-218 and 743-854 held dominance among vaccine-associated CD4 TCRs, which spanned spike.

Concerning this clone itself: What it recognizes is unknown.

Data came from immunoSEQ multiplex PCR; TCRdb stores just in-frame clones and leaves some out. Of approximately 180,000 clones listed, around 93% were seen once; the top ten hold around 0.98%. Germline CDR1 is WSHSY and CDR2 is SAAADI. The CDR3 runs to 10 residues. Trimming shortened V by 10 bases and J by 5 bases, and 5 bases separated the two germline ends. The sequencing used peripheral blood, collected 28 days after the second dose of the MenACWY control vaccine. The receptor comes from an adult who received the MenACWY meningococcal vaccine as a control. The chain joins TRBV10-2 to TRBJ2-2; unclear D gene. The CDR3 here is CATRTGELFF. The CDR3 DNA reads TGCGCCACCAGGACCGGGGAGCTGTTTTTT.